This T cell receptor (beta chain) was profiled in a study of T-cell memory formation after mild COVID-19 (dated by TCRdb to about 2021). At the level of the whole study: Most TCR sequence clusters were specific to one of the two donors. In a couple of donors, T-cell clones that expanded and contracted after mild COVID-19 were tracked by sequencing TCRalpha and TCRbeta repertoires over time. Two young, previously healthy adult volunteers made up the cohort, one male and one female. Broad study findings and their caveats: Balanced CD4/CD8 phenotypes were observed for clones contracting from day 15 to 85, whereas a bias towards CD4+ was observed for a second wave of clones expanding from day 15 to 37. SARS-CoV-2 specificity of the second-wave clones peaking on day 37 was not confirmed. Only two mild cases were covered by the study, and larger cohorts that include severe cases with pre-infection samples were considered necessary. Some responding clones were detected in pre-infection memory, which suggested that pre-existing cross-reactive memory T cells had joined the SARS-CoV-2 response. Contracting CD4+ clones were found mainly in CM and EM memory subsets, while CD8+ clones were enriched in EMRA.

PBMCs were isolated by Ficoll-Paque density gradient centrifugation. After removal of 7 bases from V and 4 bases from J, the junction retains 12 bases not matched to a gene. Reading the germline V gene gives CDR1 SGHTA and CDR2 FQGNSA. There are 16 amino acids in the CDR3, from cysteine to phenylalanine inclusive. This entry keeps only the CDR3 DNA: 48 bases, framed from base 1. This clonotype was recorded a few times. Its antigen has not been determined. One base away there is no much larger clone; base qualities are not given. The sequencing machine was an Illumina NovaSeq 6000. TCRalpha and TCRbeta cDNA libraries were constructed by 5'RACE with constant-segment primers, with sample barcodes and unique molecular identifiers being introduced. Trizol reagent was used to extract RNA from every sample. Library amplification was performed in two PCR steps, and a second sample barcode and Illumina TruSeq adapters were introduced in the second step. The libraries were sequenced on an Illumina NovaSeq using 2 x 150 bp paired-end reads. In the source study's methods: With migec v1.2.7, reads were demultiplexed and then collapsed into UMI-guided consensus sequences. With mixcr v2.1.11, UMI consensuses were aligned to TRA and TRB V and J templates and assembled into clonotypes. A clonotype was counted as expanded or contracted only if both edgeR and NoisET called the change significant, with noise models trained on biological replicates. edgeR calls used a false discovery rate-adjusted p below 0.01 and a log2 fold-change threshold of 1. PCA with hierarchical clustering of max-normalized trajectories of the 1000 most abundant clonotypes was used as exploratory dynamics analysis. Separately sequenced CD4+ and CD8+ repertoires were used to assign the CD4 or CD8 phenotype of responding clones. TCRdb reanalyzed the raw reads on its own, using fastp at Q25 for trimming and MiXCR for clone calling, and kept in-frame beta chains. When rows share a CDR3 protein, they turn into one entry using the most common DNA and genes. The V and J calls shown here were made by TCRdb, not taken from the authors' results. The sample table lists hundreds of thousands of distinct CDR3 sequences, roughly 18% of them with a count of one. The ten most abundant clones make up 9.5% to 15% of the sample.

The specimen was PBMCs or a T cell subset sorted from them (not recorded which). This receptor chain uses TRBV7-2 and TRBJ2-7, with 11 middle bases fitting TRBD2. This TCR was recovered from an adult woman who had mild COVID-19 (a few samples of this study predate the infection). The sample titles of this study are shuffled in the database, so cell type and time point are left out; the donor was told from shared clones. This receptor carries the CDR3 CASTVDKLAGVYEQYF. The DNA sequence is TGTGCCAGCACCGTCGATAAACTAGCGGGAGTGTACGAGCAGTACTTC.